A single sample gave rise to the 18 T cell receptor beta chains below, sequenced in a study of cytomegalovirus exposure and HLA in healthy donors. The PCR had 60 Vbeta and 13 Jbeta primers. Here immunoSEQ multiplex PCR was the method, and the copy in TCRdb shows in-frame clones only, minus some. There are 130,000 or so clones in the sample; around 80% occur only once, and 7.5% to 9.5% lies in the top ten. Sequenced input: PBMCs. The source of these receptors is a woman aged 45-65 years in good health and CMV-seropositive.

This chain uses TRBV6-6 with TRBJ1-1, with D possibly TRBD1 on 6 matching bases. There are 14 residues in the CDR3. CDR1 MNHNY and CDR2 SVGAGI come from the germline V gene (reference sequence). Trimming cost V 4 bases and J 0 bases, with 9 bases left between them. CDR3 nucleotide sequence: TGTGCCAGCAGTTCCGGGACATTGAACACTGAAGCTTTCTTT. Protein product: CASSSGTLNTEAFF.

The J gene is TRBJ1-4, the V gene TRBV6-5; 8 nucleotides align to TRBD1. V shed 0 bases and J 7 bases; nucleotides not matched to a gene: 4. The CDR3 runs to 15 residues. Per germline, CDR1 MNHEY and CDR2 SVGAGI. DNA of the CDR3: TGTGCCAGCAGTTACTCGACAGGGGTAGCTGAAAAACTGTTTTTT. It codes for CASSYSTGVAEKLFF.

The chain has TRBV14 and TRBJ2-1; 7 bases are a match to TRBD2. Germline-derived CDR1 and CDR2 are SGHDN and FVKESK. Losses at the gene ends were 4 bases for V and 4 bases for J; bases not matched to a gene: 13. This CDR3 has 17 residues. CDR3 sequence (DNA): TGTGCCAGCAGCCCCACCCCGGGGAGGGGAGGGTACAATGAGCAGTTCTTC. Translated, it gives CASSPTPGRGGYNEQFF.

V is TRBV4-3 and J is TRBJ1-2, with 8 nucleotides matching TRBD1. The germline V gene has CDR1 LGHNA and CDR2 YSLEER. Germline trimming cut 2 bases from V and 3 bases from J; bases unmatched to any gene: 5. The CDR3 runs 15 residues. In DNA, the CDR3 is TGCGCCAGCAGCCAAACCAGGGGGCGTTACTATGGCTACACCTTC. This gives the protein CASSQTRGRYYGYTF.

The chain couples TRBV4-3 to TRBJ2-2, with 13 positions matching TRBD2. This CDR3 has 16 residues. V shed 4 bases, J shed 6 bases, and the junction held 5 bases outside the gene matches. Germline V gives CDR1 LGHNA, CDR2 YSLEER. CDR3 sequence reads: CASSPRLAGGPGELFF. The DNA for the CDR3 is TGCGCCAGCAGCCCGCGACTAGCGGGAGGCCCCGGGGAGCTGTTTTTT.

V is TRBV4-2 and J is TRBJ2-1, with 9 positions matching TRBD1. CDR1 is LGHNA and CDR2 is YNFKEQ in the germline V gene. J lost 6 bases, V lost 4 bases, and 13 bases had no gene match. This CDR3 comprises 17 residues. This chain's CDR3 is CASSLRGGQGWANEQFF. The DNA of the CDR3 is TGTGCCAGCAGCCTCCGAGGTGGACAGGGGTGGGCCAATGAGCAGTTCTTC.

The chain links TRBV4-2 to TRBJ1-2; no clear D. V lost 0 bases, J lost 3 bases, and 8 bases lay in between. The CDR3 has 14 residues. CDR1 and CDR2 (germline): LGHNA, YNFKEQ. CDR3 region: CASSQDGSYYGYTF. CDR3 sequence (DNA): TGTGCCAGCAGCCAAGATGGCAGTTACTATGGCTACACCTTC.

The V call is TRBV19, the J call TRBJ1-2; 9 bases align to TRBD1. Germline trimming cut 4 bases from V and 8 bases from J; bases unmatched to any gene: 14. Germline CDR1 LNHDA, CDR2 SQIVND (reference sequence). The CDR3 extends over 16 amino acids. The CDR3, as DNA: TGTGCCAGTAGTACCCTTCCGGGACAGGGAAACCGGGGCTACACCTTC. Translation: CASSTLPGQGNRGYTF.

The V call is TRBV6-5, the J call TRBJ1-2, with 7 bases identical to TRBD1. Germline-derived CDR1 and CDR2 are MNHEY and SVGAGI. The ends lost 6 bases at V and 6 bases at J; junction bases unmatched: 7. This CDR3 spans 13 amino acids. DNA for the CDR3: TGTGCCAGCAGCAGACAGGGTTATAATGGCTACACCTTC. This sequence encodes CASSRQGYNGYTF.

This chain uses TRBV18 with TRBJ1-1; TRBD1 matches at 7 bases. Trimming took 4 bases from V and 4 from J; bases not matched to a gene: 6. CDR3 size: 14 residues. CDR1 KGHSH and CDR2 LQKENI come from the germline V gene. CDR3 nucleotides: TGTGCCAGCTCACAGGGGGCTGAGGCCACTGAAGCTTTCTTT. Translated: CASSQGAEATEAFF.

The J gene is TRBJ2-2, the V gene TRBV18, with 11 bases that match TRBD2. V lost 2 bases to trimming and J lost 5 bases; unmatched junction nucleotides: 1. Germline V gene data show CDR1 as KGHSH and CDR2 as LQKENI. This CDR3 contains 15 residues. The CDR3 DNA follows: TGTGCCAGCTCACCAAGGACTAGCGGGACCGGGGAGCTGTTTTTT. Translation: CASSPRTSGTGELFF.

The CDR3 DNA reads as TGTGCCAGCAGCCCCCCTAGTCGTAATGAGCAGTTCTTC. Its protein is CASSPPSRNEQFF. The chain carries TRBV11-3 and TRBJ2-1; no definite D call. Germline V gene lookup returns CDR1 SGHNT and CDR2 YENEEA. The CDR3 contains 13 residues. V lost 5 bases and J lost 7, with 12 bases in between.

The chain joins TRBV7-2 to TRBJ2-3; D is possibly TRBD2 (5 bases). The length of the CDR3 is 18 residues. V lost 4 bases and J lost 0, with 20 bases in between. CDR1 SGHTA and CDR2 FQGNSA come from the germline V gene. CDR3 DNA sequence: TGTGCCAGCAGCTCACTCCTAGGCTGGGGAGAAAGCACAGATACGCAGTATTTT. It translates to CASSSLLGWGESTDTQYF.

The V and J genes are TRBV19 and TRBJ1-4; TRBD1 matches 8 bases. The J segment lost 3 bases and the V segment lost 3 bases, leaving 6 bases of the junction unmatched. There are 16 residues in the CDR3. Germline V gene sequence: CDR1 LNHDA, CDR2 SQIVND (reference sequence). CDR3 region: CASSIYRGAPNEKLFF. The CDR3 nucleotides read TGTGCCAGTAGTATCTACAGGGGGGCGCCTAATGAAAAACTGTTTTTT.

This chain links TRBV5-1 with TRBJ1-1, with 9 bases matching TRBD1. Germline CDR1 SGHRS, CDR2 YFSETQ. Unmatched junction bases numbered 6, after V lost 0 bases and J lost 3 bases. This CDR3 spans 16 amino acids. CDR3 sequence reads: CASSLALQGADTEAFF. CDR3 bases: TGCGCCAGCAGCTTGGCCTTACAGGGGGCTGACACTGAAGCTTTCTTT.

This clone turned up a few times. The chain combines TRBV4-3 with TRBJ1-4, with no clear D. V lost 0 bases to trimming and J lost 4 bases, with 15 bases between them. Germline V gene data show CDR1 as LGHNA and CDR2 as YSLEER. The length of the CDR3 is 17 residues. DNA for the CDR3: TGCGCCAGCAGCCAAGATACTGGGCGGCGGGTTAATGAAAAACTGTTTTTT. It codes for CASSQDTGRRVNEKLFF.

This clone was seen a few times. The CDR3 DNA reads as TGCGCCAGCAGCGCACGAGACAGGGGGACCGAGCAGTACTTC. This gives the protein CASSARDRGTEQYF. J is TRBJ2-7 and V is TRBV4-3; TRBD1 matches at 9 bases. The length of the CDR3 is 14 residues. The V and J ends lost 5 bases and 6 bases, in that order; junction bases with no gene match: 8. Germline V gene data show CDR1 as LGHNA and CDR2 as YSLEER.

This chain joins TRBV2 and TRBJ2-1; D remains ambiguous. Germline CDR1 SNHLY, CDR2 FYNNEI. V shed 6 bases and J shed 2 bases, with 11 bases lying between them. CDR3 size: 14 residues. The CDR3 here is CASSRPATYNEQFF. The CDR3 DNA reads as TGTGCCAGCAGCCGCCCAGCGACCTACAATGAGCAGTTCTTC.